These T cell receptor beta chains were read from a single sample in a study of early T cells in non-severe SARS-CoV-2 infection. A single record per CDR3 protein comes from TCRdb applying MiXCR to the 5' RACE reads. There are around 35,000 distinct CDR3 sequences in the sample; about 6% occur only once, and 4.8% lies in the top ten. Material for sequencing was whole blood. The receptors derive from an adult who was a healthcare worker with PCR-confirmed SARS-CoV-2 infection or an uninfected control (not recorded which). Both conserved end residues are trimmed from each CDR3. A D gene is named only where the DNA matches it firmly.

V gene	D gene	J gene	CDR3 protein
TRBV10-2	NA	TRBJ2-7	ASSESRSREQY
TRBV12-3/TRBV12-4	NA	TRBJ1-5	ASPFTTLNQPQH
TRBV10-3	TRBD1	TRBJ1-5	AISESMQGGNQPQH
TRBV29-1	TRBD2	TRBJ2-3	SVEDPTSVSTDTQY
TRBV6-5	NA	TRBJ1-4	ASSPRRTNEKLF
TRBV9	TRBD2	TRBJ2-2	ASSDAAASGTGELF
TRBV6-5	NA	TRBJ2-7	ASSTGTGAYEQY
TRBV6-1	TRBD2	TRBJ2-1	ASSDFAGGPGEQF
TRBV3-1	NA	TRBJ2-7	ASSQGSQTYEQY
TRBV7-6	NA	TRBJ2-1	ASSSVRNEQF
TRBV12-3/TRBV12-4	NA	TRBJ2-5	ASSLTRWETQY
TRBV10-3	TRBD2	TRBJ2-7	AISRSGSRYEQY
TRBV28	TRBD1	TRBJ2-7	ASIPGQGLHEQY
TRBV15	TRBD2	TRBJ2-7	ATSRDLAGGREQY
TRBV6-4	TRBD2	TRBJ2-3	ASSKTSGSTDTQY
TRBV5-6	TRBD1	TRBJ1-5	ASSPPGGTQH
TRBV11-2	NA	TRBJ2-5	ASSLGSREETQY
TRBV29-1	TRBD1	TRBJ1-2	SVATGQNYGYT
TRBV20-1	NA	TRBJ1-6	SATRGIGSPLH
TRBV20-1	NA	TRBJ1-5	SAPPQGNQPQH
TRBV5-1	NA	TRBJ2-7	ASSDSASYEQY
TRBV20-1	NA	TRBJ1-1	SARSGFGAEAF
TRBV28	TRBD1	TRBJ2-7	ASSLEGQTGGEQY
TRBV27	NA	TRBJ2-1	ASSLGRNNEQF
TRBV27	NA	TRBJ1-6	ASSLGTYNSPLH
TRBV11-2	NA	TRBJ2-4	ASSLDGPWSQY
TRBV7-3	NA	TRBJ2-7	ASSRDGNSYEQY
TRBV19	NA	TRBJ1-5	ASSASWPQH
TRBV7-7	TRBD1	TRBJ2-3	ASSLGAGGTADTQY
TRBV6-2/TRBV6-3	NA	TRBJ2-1	ASSSQANEQF
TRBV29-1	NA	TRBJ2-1	SVVVSEQF
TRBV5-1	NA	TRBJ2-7	ASSLPGDSSYEQY
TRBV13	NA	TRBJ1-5	ASSFQGTPARPQH
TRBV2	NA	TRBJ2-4	ASSEASAAKNIQY
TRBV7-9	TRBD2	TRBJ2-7	ASSLVSGRAQEQY
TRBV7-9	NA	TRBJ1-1	ASSRTANTEAF
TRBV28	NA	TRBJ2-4	ASSSGSRPLD
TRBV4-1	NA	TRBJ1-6	ASSQDRDSPLH
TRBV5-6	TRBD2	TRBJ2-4	ASSLGAGVSKNIQY
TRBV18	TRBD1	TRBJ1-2	ASSPPSRDRDGYT
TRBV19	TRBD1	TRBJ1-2	ASSSGQGLYGYT
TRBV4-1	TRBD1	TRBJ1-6	ASSQWDNRQGDSPLH
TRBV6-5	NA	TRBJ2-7	ASRRTSGTLSYEQY
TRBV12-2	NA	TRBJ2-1	ASRLAFGLAPYNEQF
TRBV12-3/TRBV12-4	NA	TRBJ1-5	ASSRQGQPQH
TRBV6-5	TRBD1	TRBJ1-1	ASSPAGTGDSEAF
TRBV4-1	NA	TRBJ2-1	ASSQLDIITYNEQF
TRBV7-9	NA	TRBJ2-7	ASSLGPDYEQY
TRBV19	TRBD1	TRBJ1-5	ASSSGTARFNQPQH
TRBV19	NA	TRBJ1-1	ASMSWPEAF
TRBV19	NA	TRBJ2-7	ASSPGTLHASYEQY
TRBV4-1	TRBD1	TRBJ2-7	ASSQGTGYEQY
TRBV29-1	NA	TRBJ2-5	SVESGGETQY